The 24 T cell receptor beta chains below all came from one sample that was sequenced in a study of blood T cell repertoires in COVID-19. The method was immunoSEQ multiplex PCR; TCRdb's version includes in-frame clones alone and lacks a portion of them. Of around 140,000 clones in the sample, 80% to 90% were seen once. The specimen was peripheral blood. These receptors came from a man between 45 and 60 years old who had recovered from COVID-19.

The chain joins TRBV19 to TRBJ1-5; tentatively, D is TRBD1 (5 bases). The length of the CDR3 is 15 residues. Trimming took off 0 bases at V and 10 bases at J, with 16 bases between the two ends. Germline V gives CDR1 LNHDA, CDR2 SQIVND (reference sequence). In nucleotides, the CDR3 is TGTGCCAGTAGTATAGAAGGGCAGGGCTATCGACCCCAGCATTTT. Its protein is CASSIEGQGYRPQHF.

The chain employs TRBV11-2 and TRBJ1-2; the match to TRBD1 covers 8 bases. The CDR3 covers 15 residues. Trimming at V came to 3 bases and at J to 2 bases, leaving 5 bases not matched to a gene. Germline-derived CDR1 and CDR2 are SGHAT and FQNNGV. The DNA of the CDR3 is TGTGCCAGCAGCTTCTCGCAGGGGGCGAACTATGGCTACACCTTC. Encoded protein: CASSFSQGANYGYTF.

This clone was found a few times. The CDR3 bases are TGTGCCAGTAGTATATTGGGGACAGGGTTGGTAAGTCAGCCCCAGCATTTT. The encoded protein is CASSILGTGLVSQPQHF. This rearrangement joins TRBV19 to TRBJ1-5; 9 nucleotides match TRBD1. Germline lookup yields CDR1 LNHDA and CDR2 SQIVND (reference sequence). This CDR3 has 17 residues. The J segment lost 6 bases and the V segment lost 2 bases, leaving 11 bases of the junction unmatched.

The gene calls are TRBV5-1 and TRBJ1-6; D not resolved. The CDR3 totals 14 residues. V was shortened by 2 bases and J by 5 bases, with 8 bases between the two germline ends. Germline V gene sequence: CDR1 SGHRS, CDR2 YFSETQ. CDR3 region: CASSLGGDNSPLHF. DNA of the CDR3: TGCGCCAGCAGCTTAGGTGGAGATAATTCACCCCTCCACTTT.

The chain is built from TRBV6-5 and TRBJ1-5, with TRBD1 as a possible D gene (6 bases). The germline V and J ends were trimmed by 6 bases and 0 bases, with 12 bases remaining between them. The CDR3 is 15 residues long. Germline assignment: CDR1 MNHEY and CDR2 SVGAGI. CDR3 DNA sequence: TGTGCCAGCAGGAACGACAGGACTAGCAATCAGCCCCAGCATTTT. It codes for CASRNDRTSNQPQHF.

This sequence joins TRBV5-4 and TRBJ2-5; the D is unclear. The CDR3 contains 13 residues. The V gene lost 2 bases and the J gene lost 3 bases, with 8 bases spanning the gap. Germline V gives CDR1 SGHNT, CDR2 YYREEE (reference sequence). The CDR3 coding sequence is TGTGCCAGCAGCTTTAGAGGAGAAGAGACCCAGTACTTC. It codes for CASSFRGEETQYF.

V is TRBV7-9 and J is TRBJ1-5, with TRBD1 matching 12 bases. V trimming: 1 base; J trimming: 6 bases; junction bases outside the gene matches: 4. This CDR3 comprises 16 residues. Germline V gene lookup returns CDR1 SEHNR and CDR2 FQNEAQ (reference sequence). The CDR3 nucleotides read TGTGCCAGCAGCTTAGGAGGGGACAGGGGGCTTCAGCCCCAGCATTTT. Translated, it gives CASSLGGDRGLQPQHF.

This chain links TRBV11-3 with TRBJ2-7; TRBD1 matches 8 bases. Germline V lookup: CDR1 SGHNT, CDR2 YENEEA. V trimming: 0 bases; J trimming: 3 bases; junction bases outside the gene matches: 4. The CDR3 sequence is 15 residues long. The CDR3 nucleotides are TGTGCCAGCAGCTTAGATGGACAGGGCGGCTACGAGCAGTACTTC. It codes for CASSLDGQGGYEQYF.

The chain employs TRBV3-1 (or the pseudogene TRBV3-2) and TRBJ1-1; D is possibly TRBD1 (5 bases). The CDR3 loop spans 14 amino acids. V lost 0 bases, J lost 2 bases, and 7 bases lay in between. CDR1 is LGHDT, CDR2 YNNKEL, per germline (reference sequence). The CDR3 loop is CASSQETGNTEAFF. As DNA, the CDR3 is TGTGCCAGCAGCCAAGAAACAGGAAACACTGAAGCTTTCTTT.

The J gene is TRBJ1-2, the V gene TRBV5-1, with no clear D. Between the trimmed V and J ends, which lost 2 bases and 0 bases, there was a span of 8 bases. CDR1 is SGHRS and CDR2 is YFSETQ in the germline V gene. This CDR3 has 14 residues. CDR3 DNA sequence: TGCGCCAGCAGCTTACAAGATTCTAACTATGGCTACACCTTC. Amino acids: CASSLQDSNYGYTF.

The V call is TRBV7-6, the J call TRBJ2-7, with 8 bases fitting TRBD1. Trimming at V came to 1 base and at J to 5 bases, leaving 16 bases not matched to a gene. The CDR3 has 18 residues. The germline gives CDR1 SGHVS, CDR2 FNYEAQ. CDR3 nucleotides: TGTGCCAGCAGCTTAGAGGTCCAGGGGGCTAGAAGTCGAAACGAGCAGTACTTC. This encodes CASSLEVQGARSRNEQYF. The complete variable domain, with remaining parts taken from reference TRBV7-6 and TRBJ2-7, reads GAGVSQSPRYKVTKRGQDVALRCDPISGHVSLYWYRQALGQGPEFLTYFNYEAQQDKSGLPNDRFSAERPEGSISTLTIQRTEQRDSAMYRCASSLEVQGARSRNEQYFGPGTRLTVT.

The chain combines TRBV10-2 with TRBJ1-2; the D gene is possibly TRBD1 (6 bases). The V end lost 3 bases, the J end lost 0 bases, and 11 bases lay between the germline ends. Per the germline V gene, CDR1 is WSHSY and CDR2 is SAAADI. This CDR3 has 15 amino acids. The CDR3 sequence is CASSDMDRANYGYTF. The CDR3 DNA sequence: TGCGCCAGCAGTGATATGGACAGAGCTAACTATGGCTACACCTTC.

The rearrangement joins TRBV25-1 to TRBJ1-2; D remains ambiguous. With 2 bases removed from V and 4 bases from J, the gap between germline ends came to 5 bases. There are 12 residues in the CDR3. Per the germline V gene, CDR1 is MGHDK and CDR2 is SYGVNS. The CDR3 DNA sequence: TGTGCCAGCAGTGAAAACAGCTATGGCTACACCTTC. Amino acid sequence: CASSENSYGYTF.

This chain joins TRBV5-8 and TRBJ1-1; no definite D call. The germline V gene encodes CDR1 SGHTS and CDR2 YDEGEE. Trimming took off 4 bases at V and 1 base at J, with 14 bases between the two ends. CDR3 size: 15 residues. CDR3 amino acids: CASSQLGHRNTEAFF. Here the CDR3 DNA reads TGTGCCAGCAGCCAACTTGGTCACAGGAACACTGAAGCTTTCTTT. The entire variable domain, with the rest obtained from reference TRBV5-8 and TRBJ1-1, is as follows: EAGVTQSPTHLIKTRGQQATLRCSPISGHTSVYWYQQALGLGLQFLLWYDEGEERNRGNFPPRFSGRQFPNYSSELNVNALELEDSALYLCASSQLGHRNTEAFFGQGTRLTVV.

This rearrangement joins TRBV7-2 to TRBJ2-3; D perhaps matches TRBD1 (5 bases). The CDR3 totals 12 residues. V lost 5 bases to trimming and J lost 5 bases, with 8 bases between them. Per germline, CDR1 SGHTA and CDR2 FQGNSA. The CDR3 bases are TGTGCCAGCAGCCCCCAGGGAGATACGCAGTATTTT. Translating gives CASSPQGDTQYF.

Points on this clone: The same CDR3 arises from other DNA sequences in this sample as well. The rearrangement uses TRBV15 and TRBJ1-5; 8 bases agree with TRBD1. This CDR3 is 14 amino acids long. Germline CDR1 is LNHNV and CDR2 is YYDKDF (reference sequence). The ends lost 3 bases at V and 6 bases at J; junction bases unmatched: 4. The CDR3 DNA follows: TGTGCCACCAGCAGGGACAGGGTCGGTCAGCCCCAGCATTTT. This translates into CATSRDRVGQPQHF.

The gene calls are TRBV11-2 and TRBJ2-7, with D hard to call. The V end was cut by 1 base, the J end by 10 bases, with 17 bases between. Germline loops: CDR1 SGHAT, CDR2 FQNNGV. The CDR3 loop spans 14 amino acids. In nucleotides, the CDR3 is TGTGCCAGCAGCTTAGGGGCCAATGTTTTGGATCAGTACTTC. This encodes CASSLGANVLDQYF.

This chain connects TRBV6-2 or TRBV6-3 to TRBJ2-7; 7 bases are shared with TRBD1. Per the germline V gene, CDR1 is MNHEY and CDR2 is SVGEGT. V lost 6 bases, J lost 2 bases, and 13 bases stayed unmatched. This CDR3 is 16 amino acids long. The CDR3 nucleotides are TGTGCCAGCAGCCGGACCCGGACAGGATACACCTACGAGCAGTACTTC. It is translated as CASSRTRTGYTYEQYF.

The table lists this clone with a few counts. DNA for the CDR3: TGTGCCAGCAGCGGGGACAGTGCTGGTTACGAGCAGTACTTC. Translating gives CASSGDSAGYEQYF. This chain uses TRBV9 with TRBJ2-7; 7 positions match TRBD1. Germline CDR1 and CDR2: SGDLS and YYNGEE. This CDR3 spans 14 amino acids. V lost 3 bases and J lost 4; bases outside the gene matches: 7.

The chain recombines TRBV27 with TRBJ1-4; no firm D call. V shed 5 bases and J shed 4 bases, with 2 bases lying between them. Germline-derived CDR1 and CDR2 are MNHEY and SMNVEV (reference sequence). This CDR3 is built from 11 residues. CDR3 nucleotides: TGTGCCAGCAGTCATAATGAAAAACTGTTTTTT. It encodes CASSHNEKLFF.

The chain joins TRBV11-2 to TRBJ2-3, with no clear D. The CDR3 runs to 16 residues. CDR1 is SGHAT, CDR2 FQNNGV, per germline. V was cut by 5 bases and J by 0 bases, with 15 bases left in between. CDR3 sequence reads: CASSPRLTASTDTQYF. The CDR3 coding sequence is TGTGCCAGCAGCCCCAGACTTACCGCTAGCACAGATACGCAGTATTTT.

The rearrangement links TRBV4-3 to TRBJ2-7, with D possibly TRBD1 on 6 matching bases. The V and J ends lost 0 bases and 6 bases respectively, with 9 bases between them. In germline, CDR1 is LGHNA, CDR2 YSLEER. The CDR3 sequence is 13 residues long. The CDR3 DNA reads as TGCGCCAGCAGCCAAGATCTGGGGGCCGAGCAGTACTTC. Protein sequence: CASSQDLGAEQYF.

V is TRBV3-1 (or the pseudogene TRBV3-2) and J is TRBJ1-6; the D is unclear. The germline gives CDR1 LGHDT, CDR2 YNNKEL (reference sequence). The V end lost 5 bases, the J end lost 0 bases, and 5 bases lay between the germline ends. This CDR3 is built from 14 residues. As DNA, the CDR3 is TGTGCCAGCAGCTCGAGCTCCTATAATTCACCCCTCCACTTT. The encoded protein is CASSSSSYNSPLHF.

The chain uses TRBV5-8 and TRBJ2-5, with TRBD1 identical over 8 bases. Looked up from germline, CDR1 is SGHTS and CDR2 is YDEGEE. This CDR3 is built from 14 residues. V gave up 0 bases and J gave up 5 bases; unmatched junction bases: 3. This CDR3 reads CASSLDRGWETQYF. The CDR3 DNA is TGTGCCAGCAGCTTGGACAGGGGGTGGGAGACCCAGTACTTC.